The sequence of this TCR beta chain was determined in a study of response to subunit inactivated influenza vaccine. TCRdb passed the RT-PCR reads through MiXCR, listing each CDR3 protein once. The table lists 500,000 to 550,000 distinct CDR3 sequences, less than 7.5% of them singletons. In this sample, this clonotype turned up many times. The CDR3 contains 16 residues. V was cut by 0 bases and J by 4 bases, with 16 bases left in between. In germline, CDR1 is SGHRS, CDR2 YFSETQ. The input for sequencing was PBMCs from blood, taken roughly 24 months after vaccination. The chain has TRBV5-1 and TRBJ1-2; perhaps TRBD1 as D (6 bases). The sequence was obtained from a man aged 50 to 69 who received an inactivated influenza vaccine. The CDR3 coding sequence is TGCGCCAGCAGCTTGGAAACAGGGTTCACCGGCTATGGCTACACCTTC. This codes for CASSLETGFTGYGYTF.